The source of this TCR beta chain is a study of cytomegalovirus exposure and HLA in healthy donors. Findings and caveats of the study: TCR beta chains associated with HLA were, in a later analysis, more clonally expanded than equally common others. The study put 150 to 200 TCR beta chains on its list as cytomegalovirus-associated. Some V segments (TRBV6-2 and TRBV6-3 among them) were excluded as indistinguishable. CMV serostatus alone was available as immune exposure information.

Germline V gives CDR1 SNHLY, CDR2 FYNNEI. Trimming pared 4 bases from V and 3 bases from J, leaving 10 bases between. This CDR3 has 14 amino acids. Turning to this clone: No antigen is known for it.

The PCR ran on 60 Vbeta and 13 Jbeta primers. Measured with immunoSEQ multiplex PCR; TCRdb has only the in-frame clones, and not every one. The table shows tens of thousands of clones, with roughly 75% occurring only once. The clonotype comes from a man aged 25-45 years in good health and CMV-seronegative. The source material was PBMCs. The J gene is TRBJ1-5, the V gene TRBV2; a possible D gene is TRBD1 (6 bases). The CDR3 sequence: CASSVQGINQPQHF. DNA for the CDR3: TGTGCCAGCAGTGTACAGGGAATCAATCAGCCCCAGCATTTT.